Listed below are T cell receptor beta chains from one sample, sequenced in a study of beta chain features in type 1 diabetes. TCRdb's table, derived via immunoSEQ multiplex PCR, lists solely in-frame clones and lacks some. The data hold nearly 350,000 clones, with 7% to 10% observed a single time. The sample taken for sequencing was central memory CD4+ T cells from blood. These receptors were taken from a man aged 25-45 years with type 1 diabetes. Each CDR3 is given with its conserved first and last residue. The D gene is left open where the match is weak. A clone size is listed for some rows: how often the clone was seen (once, few, many), or a class if it is expanded.

clone_size	d_call	v_call	j_call	cdr3_nt	cdr3_aa
few	TRBD2	TRBV5-4	TRBJ2-4	TGTGCCAGCAGCCCTGGCGCTAGCGGGGGCCCAAACATTCAGTACTTC	CASSPGASGGPNIQYF
few	-	TRBV4-1	TRBJ2-1	TGCGCCAGCAGCCAAGCAAATGAGCAGTTCTTC	CASSQANEQFF
-	TRBD1	TRBV7-2	TRBJ2-1	TGTGCCAGCAGCTTAGACAGGGGCCCCCGTAATGAGCAGTTCTTC	CASSLDRGPRNEQFF
-	TRBD2	TRBV4-3	TRBJ2-1	TGCGCCAGCAGCCAAGAGTACCGGGGGGGTTCCTACAATGAGCAGTTCTTC	CASSQEYRGGSYNEQFF
-	TRBD1	TRBV28	TRBJ1-2	TGTGCCAGCAAATGGGGGGACAGGGACTACTATGGCTACACCTTC	CASKWGDRDYYGYTF
few	-	TRBV4-1	TRBJ2-5	TGCGCCAGCAGCCAAGATAGGGGGGGTGGAGCGAAGACCCAGTACTTC	CASSQDRGGGAKTQYF
-	-	TRBV6-1	TRBJ2-5	TGTGCCAGCAGTGAAATGGTCGGCGGGTTTCAAGAGACCCAGTACTTC	CASSEMVGGFQETQYF
-	TRBD2	TRBV9	TRBJ2-1	TGTGCCAGCAGCGTCCGGAGCGGGGGGGCGCATGAGCAGTTCTTC	CASSVRSGGAHEQFF
-	TRBD2	TRBV4-2	TRBJ2-3	TGTGCCAGCAGCAATAAGGCGGGGGGCCAGTCAGATACGCAGTATTTT	CASSNKAGGQSDTQYF
few	TRBD2	TRBV18	TRBJ2-7	TGTGCCAGCTCACCGGGACTAAACGAGCAGTACTTC	CASSPGLNEQYF
few	-	TRBV4-3	TRBJ2-2	TGCGCCAGCAGGGTGGACTGGAACACCGGGGAGCTGTTTTTT	CASRVDWNTGELFF
-	TRBD1	TRBV7-9	TRBJ2-1	TGTGCCAGCACCCTGGGCCGGGACAGAGATGAGCAGTTCTTC	CASTLGRDRDEQFF
-	-	TRBV15	TRBJ2-7	TGTGCCACCAGCAGAGATCGCACGGCCGAGCAGTACTTC	CATSRDRTAEQYF
few	-	TRBV28	TRBJ1-2	TGTGCCAGCGGTCTACTCTCGGGGTATGGCTACACCTTC	CASGLLSGYGYTF
-	-	TRBV5-1	TRBJ1-2	TGCGCCAGCAGCAGGGTTAATCGGGGCTACACCTTC	CASSRVNRGYTF
-	-	TRBV9	TRBJ2-7	TGTGCCAGCAGCCGGGACTTCTCCTACGAGCAGTACTTC	CASSRDFSYEQYF
many	-	TRBV18	TRBJ1-6	TGTGCCAGCTCACTGAGCAATAATTCACCCCTCCACTTT	CASSLSNNSPLHF
many	-	TRBV19	TRBJ2-2	TGTGCCAGTAGTGGGACCGTCGGTAACACCGGGGAGCTGTTTTTT	CASSGTVGNTGELFF
-	-	TRBV11-2	TRBJ1-4	TGTGCCAGCAGGGGAGAGGAAAAACTGTTTTTT	CASRGEEKLFF
-	-	TRBV6-6	TRBJ1-2	TGTGCCAGCAGCCTACAGGGATATGGAGGCTACACCTTC	CASSLQGYGGYTF
few	-	TRBV11-2	TRBJ2-1	TGTGCCAGCAGCATCGAGGGGTTCTACAATGAGCAGTTCTTC	CASSIEGFYNEQFF
-	-	TRBV9	TRBJ1-4	TGTGCCAGCAGCGTAGGACAAATTAATGAAAAACTGTTTTTT	CASSVGQINEKLFF
many	TRBD2	TRBV9	TRBJ2-7	TGTGCCAGCAGCTTTCGCTCCGGGACTAGCGGGGGGAAAGCCTACGAGCAGTACTTC	CASSFRSGTSGGKAYEQYF
many	TRBD2	TRBV7-2	TRBJ2-1	TGTGCCAGCAGCTTGGGACTAGCGGACTACAATGAGCAGTTCTTC	CASSLGLADYNEQFF
few	TRBD1	TRBV18	TRBJ1-2	TGTGCCAGCTCACCAGGACAGGGAGTTGGCTACACCTTC	CASSPGQGVGYTF
-	-	TRBV19	TRBJ1-6	TGTGCCAGTAGGCCCGATGGAGCCCTCCACTTT	CASRPDGALHF
few	-	TRBV2	TRBJ1-2	TGTGCCAGCAGTGAACGGGGGGGAGGCTATGGCTACACCTTC	CASSERGGGYGYTF
-	-	TRBV28	TRBJ1-2	TGTGCCAGCAGTTTGCCACAGGCCCGCTATGGCTACACCTTC	CASSLPQARYGYTF
few	-	TRBV4-3	TRBJ2-2	TGCGCCAGCAGCCAAGTCAGGGGCACCGGGGAGCTGTTTTTT	CASSQVRGTGELFF
few	-	TRBV6-5	TRBJ1-2	TGTGCCAGCAGGGAAGGAGGAGTGAACTATGGCTACACCTTC	CASREGGVNYGYTF
-	-	TRBV2	TRBJ2-3	TGTGCCAGCAACGAGGGATTGGACGCAGATACGCAGTATTTT	CASNEGLDADTQYF
-	-	TRBV11-3	TRBJ1-2	TGTGCCAGCAGCCTAGGGACACCGGCTCCTAACTATGGCTACACCTTC	CASSLGTPAPNYGYTF
-	-	TRBV7-9	TRBJ2-3	TGTGCCAGCAGTTTCCCCAGGGCTGGGGGCGATACGCAGTATTTT	CASSFPRAGGDTQYF
many	TRBD1	TRBV19	TRBJ1-5	TGTGCCAGTAGGGACCGGGACAGGGGTCAGCCCCAGCATTTT	CASRDRDRGQPQHF
-	-	TRBV5-1	TRBJ1-5	TGCGCCAGCAGCTACGACAGCCTAGAGCCCCAGCATTTT	CASSYDSLEPQHF
-	-	TRBV19	TRBJ1-1	TGTGCCAGTAGCCAATGGGGGGGTATTGCTGAAGCTTTCTTT	CASSQWGGIAEAFF
few	-	TRBV7-2	TRBJ1-2	TGTGCCAGCAGCTTGCAAGTTAACTATGGCTACACCTTC	CASSLQVNYGYTF
few	-	TRBV5-6	TRBJ2-2	TGTGCCAGCAGCTTGGGAGTCGGGGCCGGGGAGCTGTTTTTT	CASSLGVGAGELFF
few	-	TRBV7-6	TRBJ2-3	TGTGCCAGCGGCCTTCGAATGGGCGGCACAGATACGCAGTATTTT	CASGLRMGGTDTQYF
-	TRBD1	TRBV6-5	TRBJ2-5	TGTGCCAGCAGACAGGGGGAGGCGGAGACCCAGTACTTC	CASRQGEAETQYF
once	-	TRBV7-8	TRBJ2-7	TGTGCCAGCAGCCCCCATGGGGACCATTCCGAGCAGTACTTC	CASSPHGDHSEQYF
many	-	TRBV7-2	TRBJ2-1	TGTGCCAGCAGCCCTAGCTTAGCTCGAGAGCAGTTCTTC	CASSPSLAREQFF
-	TRBD1	TRBV7-9	TRBJ1-1	TGTGCCAGCAGCCTGACAGGGAGCGCTGAAGCTTTCTTT	CASSLTGSAEAFF
-	-	TRBV7-2	TRBJ1-2	TGTGCCAGCAGCTTAGCTGCCGTCAGGGCCAACTATGGCTACACCTTC	CASSLAAVRANYGYTF
many	-	TRBV21-1	TRBJ1-5	TGTGCCAGCAGCAAAGCGCTTCAGGACAGGGAGGCCATATATAGCAATCAGCCCCAGCATTTT	CASSKALQDREAIYSNQPQHF
few	TRBD1	TRBV6-6	TRBJ1-4	TGTGCCAGCAGGCAAACAGGGGGCTCGAATGAAAAACTGTTTTTT	CASRQTGGSNEKLFF
few	TRBD1	TRBV13	TRBJ1-1	TGTGCCAGCAGGTTATCCCGACAGGGCGCTGAAGCTTTCTTT	CASRLSRQGAEAFF
many	-	TRBV19	TRBJ1-1	TGTGCCAGTTTGGGAGTCACTGAAGCTTTCTTT	CASLGVTEAFF
-	TRBD1	TRBV27	TRBJ2-7	TGTGCCAGCAGTTTATTCTTCCAGGGACAGGGAGGCCCCTACGAGCAGTACTTC	CASSLFFQGQGGPYEQYF
-	-	TRBV2	TRBJ2-2	TGTGCCAGCAGTGAAGTTGAGTCCACCGGGGAGCTGTTTTTT	CASSEVESTGELFF
-	-	TRBV5-4	TRBJ1-1	TGTGCCAGCAGCTTCTCAGGGTCGCGTAGGAACACTGAAGCTTTCTTT	CASSFSGSRRNTEAFF
-	-	TRBV2	TRBJ1-2	TGTGCCAGCAGTTCGCCAGTAGACAGCTATGGCTACACCTTC	CASSSPVDSYGYTF
-	-	TRBV5-1	TRBJ2-7	TGCGCCAGCAGCACCACCGGGACACCTTCCTACGAGCAGTACTTC	CASSTTGTPSYEQYF
few	-	TRBV29-1	TRBJ1-1	TGCAGCGTAGTTCAGGGAACGGGCACTGAAGCTTTCTTT	CSVVQGTGTEAFF
few	-	TRBV2	TRBJ2-4	TGTGCCAGCAGTGAATTGGTAATCGTTCAGTACTTC	CASSELVIVQYF
-	-	TRBV5-6	TRBJ2-3	TGTGCCAGCAGCCAGGCCTACACAGATACGCAGTATTTT	CASSQAYTDTQYF
few	-	TRBV9	TRBJ2-7	TGTGCCAGCAGCAAAGGCCGATATTCAACCGAGCAGTACTTC	CASSKGRYSTEQYF
few	TRBD1	TRBV29-1	TRBJ2-5	TGCAGCGGTCGTAGGACAGGCCTGGCAGAGACCCAGTACTTC	CSGRRTGLAETQYF
few	-	TRBV7-2	TRBJ1-2	TGTGCCAGCAGCTCCGGTCGGGGCTATGGCTACACCTTC	CASSSGRGYGYTF
-	-	TRBV10-3	TRBJ1-2	TGTGCCATCAGTGAGTCGGAGGCAGGGGTGTATGGCTACACCTTC	CAISESEAGVYGYTF